One sample yielded the 16 T cell receptor beta chains listed below, sequenced in a study of CD8 T cells in Susac syndrome. The authors reverse transcribed roughly 0.5 to 1 ug RNA with random hexamers. TCRdb re-called the immunoSEQ multiplex PCR reads with MiXCR, one entry per CDR3 protein. The data show approximately 110,000 distinct CDR3 sequences, 85% to 95% seen once. The sequencing input was CD8+ T cells from PBMCs. The receptor set was obtained from a human donor with multiple sclerosis.

The V gene is TRBV7-9, the J gene TRBJ2-7; maybe TRBD1 (5 bases). Germline-derived CDR1 and CDR2 are SEHNR and FQNEAQ (reference sequence). V lost 3 bases to trimming and J lost 2 bases, with 11 bases between them. The CDR3 length is 14 residues. The CDR3 sequence: CASSLAGWPYEQYV. The CDR3 nucleotides read TGTGCCAGCAGCTTGGCAGGGTGGCCCTACGAGCAGTACGTC.

The rearrangement joins TRBV24-1 to TRBJ2-3; maybe TRBD1 (5 bases). The CDR3 loop spans 16 amino acids. The germline V gene encodes CDR1 KGHDR and CDR2 SFDVKD. Deletions cut 0 bases from V and 2 bases from J, with 11 bases between. The CDR3 DNA is TGTGCCACCAGTGATTTGACGGACACTACCACAGATACGCAGTATTTT. Translating gives CATSDLTDTTTDTQYF.

This chain links TRBV6-5 with TRBJ2-4; D possibly matches TRBD1 or TRBD2 (6 bases each). V was clipped by 6 bases and J by 7 bases, with 19 bases between them. Germline V gene lookup returns CDR1 MNHEY and CDR2 SVGAGI. The CDR3 contains 15 residues. DNA for the CDR3: TGTGCCAGCAGACTCGGGAAACGGAGGGGGAACATTCAGTACTTC. Translated, it gives CASRLGKRRGNIQYF.

This chain links TRBV5-1 with TRBJ2-7, with D perhaps TRBD2 (6 bases). The CDR3 spans 11 residues. The germline V and J ends were trimmed by 6 bases and 4 bases, with 8 bases remaining between them. Per the germline V gene, CDR1 is SGHRS and CDR2 is YFSETQ. For the CDR3, the DNA is TGCGCCAGCACTCGGGGGTACGAGCAGTACTTC. It specifies CASTRGYEQYF.

This chain joins TRBV28 and TRBJ1-2; 9 nucleotides align to TRBD1. CDR1 is MDHEN, CDR2 SYDVKM, per germline. CDR3 size: 15 residues. V lost 10 bases to trimming and J lost 2 bases; unmatched junction nucleotides: 11. The CDR3 is CAIYAGTGPNYGYTF. CDR3 nucleotides: TGTGCCATCTATGCCGGGACAGGGCCAAACTATGGCTACACCTTC.

The chain has TRBV10-3 and TRBJ1-4, with 7 bases matching TRBD1. The J segment lost 6 bases and the V segment lost 6 bases, leaving 7 bases of the junction unmatched. The CDR3 totals 14 residues. CDR1 is ENHRY and CDR2 is SYGVKD in the germline V gene. The CDR3 loop reads CAISREGADEKLFF. The DNA of the CDR3 is TGTGCCATCAGCCGGGAGGGGGCTGATGAAAAACTGTTTTTT.

This clonotype was seen a single time. V is TRBV7-2 and J is TRBJ2-3, with 10 positions matching TRBD2. Trimming took 2 bases from V and 4 from J; bases not matched to a gene: 6. Looked up from germline, CDR1 is SGHTA and CDR2 is FQGNSA. The length of the CDR3 is 16 residues. CDR3 coding DNA: TGTGCCAGCAGCTTACTAGCGGGAGTATGGGCAGATACGCAGTATTTT. Encoded protein: CASSLLAGVWADTQYF.

This clonotype came up a few times. This chain joins TRBV5-1 and TRBJ2-2; D remains ambiguous. Germline CDR1 and CDR2: SGHRS and YFSETQ. This CDR3 region has 15 residues. The V and J ends lost 4 bases and 3 bases respectively, with 13 bases between them. Written as DNA, the CDR3 is TGCGCCAGCAGCCTAAAATCCCTCCACACCGGGGAGCTGTTTTTT. As protein: CASSLKSLHTGELFF.

J is TRBJ2-3 and V is TRBV5-1, with TRBD1 matching 9 bases. The CDR3 extends over 17 amino acids. The germline gives CDR1 SGHRS, CDR2 YFSETQ. J lost 2 bases, V lost 0 bases, and 7 bases had no gene match. The CDR3: CASSLVGGQGITDTQYF. DNA for the CDR3: TGCGCCAGCAGCTTGGTGGGGGGACAGGGAATCACAGATACGCAGTATTTT.

The rearrangement links TRBV7-9 to TRBJ2-1; TRBD2 agrees at 9 bases. The V and J ends lost 1 base and 6 bases, in that order; junction bases with no gene match: 7. The CDR3 totals 16 residues. Germline CDR1 is SEHNR and CDR2 is FQNEAQ (reference sequence). CDR3 sequence reads: CASSLGKGLAGNEQFF. CDR3 nucleotide sequence: TGTGCCAGCAGCTTAGGGAAGGGACTAGCCGGCAATGAGCAGTTCTTC. Together with reference TRBV7-9 and TRBJ2-1, the CDR3 gives the full variable domain: DTGVSQNPRHKITKRGQNVTFRCDPISEHNRLYWYRQTLGQGPEFLTYFQNEAQLEKSRLLSDRFSAERPKGSFSTLEIQRTEQGDSAMYLCASSLGKGLAGNEQFFGPGTRLTVL.

This chain links TRBV3-1 with TRBJ2-7; 9 positions agree with TRBD2. From germline, CDR1 is LGHDT and CDR2 YNNKEL (reference sequence). V lost 4 bases to trimming and J lost 2 bases; unmatched junction nucleotides: 6. The CDR3 has 15 residues. The CDR3 here is CASSPGLAPTYEQYF. The CDR3 bases are TGTGCCAGCAGCCCCGGACTAGCGCCGACCTACGAGCAGTACTTC.

The count of this clonotype is one. V is TRBV7-9 and J is TRBJ2-7; the match to TRBD2 covers 13 bases. CDR3 length: 15 amino acids. Trimming cost V 5 bases and J 2 bases; bases outside gene matches: 3. Germline loops: CDR1 SEHNR, CDR2 FQNEAQ (reference sequence). CDR3 sequence (DNA): TGTGCCAGCAGCCCGGGACTAGCGGGACCCTACGAGCAGTACGTC. Protein product: CASSPGLAGPYEQYV.

The chain uses TRBV29-1 and TRBJ2-7, with TRBD2 identical over 10 bases. The V gene end was trimmed by 5 bases and the J gene end by 3 bases; junction bases not matched to a gene: 13. The CDR3 has 16 residues. Per germline, CDR1 SQVTM and CDR2 ANQGSEA. The CDR3 here is CSVPRGGASGGYEQYF. For the CDR3, the DNA is TGCAGCGTTCCCAGAGGCGGGGCTAGCGGGGGCTACGAGCAGTACTTC.

The chain employs TRBV9 and TRBJ2-7, with D possibly called TRBD1 or TRBD2 (5 bases each). V shed 4 bases and J shed 6 bases, with 14 bases lying between them. Germline V gene sequence: CDR1 SGDLS, CDR2 YYNGEE. This CDR3 spans 13 amino acids. This CDR3 reads CASSTTRGGEQYF. CDR3 nucleotides: TGTGCCAGCAGCACCACGAGGGGTGGCGAGCAGTACTTC. Full variable domain (outside the CDR3, taken from reference TRBV9 and TRBJ2-7): DSGVTQTPKHLITATGQRVTLRCSPRSGDLSVYWYQQSLDQGLQFLIQYYNGEERAKGNILERFSAQQFPDLHSELNLSSLELGDSALYFCASSTTRGGEQYFGPGTRLTVT.

The rearrangement uses TRBV27 and TRBJ2-1; D unclear. The CDR3 has 11 amino acids. V shed 6 bases and J shed 6 bases, with 6 bases lying between them. Per the germline V gene, CDR1 is MNHEY and CDR2 is SMNVEV (reference sequence). DNA for the CDR3: TGTGCCAGCAGGGTAGGCAATGAGCAGTTCTTC. It encodes CASRVGNEQFF.

This chain joins TRBV12-3 or TRBV12-4 and TRBJ2-1, with no clear D. CDR3 size: 13 residues. The V end was cut by 5 bases, the J end by 7 bases, with 12 bases between. The chain's CDR3 is CASSLTGPNEQFF. The DNA for the CDR3 is TGTGCCAGCAGTCTGACCGGTCCTAATGAGCAGTTCTTC.